This T cell receptor beta chain is drawn from a study of blood T cell repertoires in COVID-19. As for the study in general: Sites in the United States, Italy and Spain provided acute and convalescent COVID-19 samples.

Participant-reported clinical history was the basis for cohort assignment. In the source study's methods: It was from reference gene primer amplification that nucleated cell counts were estimated. Using immunoSEQ multiplex PCR, the repertoire was profiled, and TCRdb retains in-frame clones only, with some absent. V and J calls and clone size follow that table, whereas D and trimming were derived from the DNA. The data contain under 300,000 clones, more than 80% of them singletons. Germline-derived CDR1 and CDR2 are SGHNT and YENEEA. Trimming left V 1 base short and J 2 bases short, with 5 bases between. The CDR3 is 13 amino acids.

This receptor was obtained from a woman aged 18-29 years who had recovered from COVID-19. This chain connects TRBV11-3 to TRBJ1-1; the D is unclear. The specimen was PBMCs or T cells enriched from blood (not recorded which). The DNA for the CDR3 is TGTGCCAGCAGCTTAGGGCCCAACACTGAAGCTTTCTTT. Amino acid sequence: CASSLGPNTEAFF. Full variable domain (rest looked up from reference TRBV11-3 and TRBJ1-1): EAGVVQSPRYKIIEKKQPVAFWCNPISGHNTLYWYLQNLGQGPELLIRYENEEAVDDSQLPKDRFSAERLKGVDSTLKIQPAELGDSAVYLCASSLGPNTEAFFGQGTRLTVV.